This TCR beta chain is drawn from a study of PD-1 blockade in mismatch repair-deficient tumors. Study outcomes and limitations: Rapid post-treatment expansion, then contraction, generally preceding radiologic response, marked tumor-resident clones.

Details on this clone: Antigen specificity is unknown.

Looked up from germline, CDR1 is SEHNR and CDR2 is FQNEAQ (reference sequence). This CDR3 region has 12 residues. V was clipped by 4 bases and J by 4 bases, with 6 bases between them. Data came from immunoSEQ multiplex PCR; TCRdb stores just in-frame clones and leaves some out. The sample lists tens of thousands of clones, approximately 88% occurring once. Every patient had mismatch repair deficiency by PCR or immunohistochemistry. Sequences were derived from peripheral blood, sampled 52 weeks after starting pembrolizumab. This TCR was recovered from an adult with mismatch repair-deficient cancer. The genes are TRBV7-9 and TRBJ2-3, with D hard to call. This CDR3 is CASSSRPDTQYF. The CDR3, as DNA: TGTGCCAGCAGCTCCCGTCCAGATACGCAGTATTTT.